Listed below are T cell receptor beta chains from one sample, sequenced in a study of T cells after posttransplantation cyclophosphamide. Libraries were prepared by immunoSEQ multiplex PCR; TCRdb keeps only in-frame clonotypes and omits some of them. The sample carries about 28,000 clones, about nine tenths recorded once. Specimen: PBMCs. The receptors originated from a man between 50 and 59 years old. CDR3s include the opening cysteine and the closing phenylalanine or tryptophan. Each record gives: D gene, V gene, clone size, J gene, CDR3 DNA, CDR3 protein. A D gene is named only where the DNA matches it firmly. The listing skips clone size in some rows; elsewhere it reads once, few, many or a size class.

d_gene: TRBD1
v_gene: TRBV25-1
abundance: .
j_gene: TRBJ2-7
CDR3nt: TGTGCCAGCAAGGGACAGGGGAGTGACGAGCAGTACTTC
CDR3aa: CASKGQGSDEQYF

d_gene: .
v_gene: TRBV5-1
abundance: .
j_gene: TRBJ2-7
CDR3nt: TGCGCCAGCAGCTTGGCCGGACAGAACCCCTACGAGCAGTACTTC
CDR3aa: CASSLAGQNPYEQYF

d_gene: .
v_gene: TRBV5-6
abundance: .
j_gene: TRBJ2-5
CDR3nt: TGTGCCACTTATATTAGCGGCGCCCCCGAGACCCAGTACTTC
CDR3aa: CATYISGAPETQYF

d_gene: TRBD1
v_gene: TRBV5-1
abundance: .
j_gene: TRBJ2-7
CDR3nt: TGCGCCAGCAGCTGGGGACGGGACAGGAGAGACTACGAGCAGTACTTC
CDR3aa: CASSWGRDRRDYEQYF

d_gene: TRBD2
v_gene: TRBV30
abundance: .
j_gene: TRBJ2-7
CDR3nt: TGTGCCTGGAGTTTTAGCGGGGGGGCCTACGAGCAGTACTTC
CDR3aa: CAWSFSGGAYEQYF

d_gene: .
v_gene: TRBV7-9
abundance: few
j_gene: TRBJ2-3
CDR3nt: TGTGCCAGCAGCTTAACAGGGTCAGATACGCAGTATTTT
CDR3aa: CASSLTGSDTQYF

d_gene: TRBD1
v_gene: TRBV7-9
abundance: once
j_gene: TRBJ2-5
CDR3nt: TGTGCCAGCAGCTTAACAGGGGTCCAAGAGACCCAGTACTTC
CDR3aa: CASSLTGVQETQYF

d_gene: TRBD2
v_gene: TRBV2
abundance: .
j_gene: TRBJ2-5
CDR3nt: TGTGCCAGCAGTGTACCTAGCGGGACGGCAGAGACCCAGTACTTC
CDR3aa: CASSVPSGTAETQYF

d_gene: TRBD1
v_gene: TRBV5-1
abundance: .
j_gene: TRBJ1-2
CDR3nt: TGCGCCAGCAGCTTGAGCGACAGGGTCTATGGCTACACCTTC
CDR3aa: CASSLSDRVYGYTF

d_gene: .
v_gene: TRBV15
abundance: .
j_gene: TRBJ2-4
CDR3nt: TGTGCCACCAGCAGAGATCAGGGAAACATTCAGTACTTC
CDR3aa: CATSRDQGNIQYF

d_gene: TRBD2
v_gene: TRBV5-6
abundance: .
j_gene: TRBJ2-7
CDR3nt: TGTGCCAGCAGCTTGTATAGGACTAGCGGGAGGCCCGTACCCGAGCAGTACTTC
CDR3aa: CASSLYRTSGRPVPEQYF

d_gene: .
v_gene: TRBV7-9
abundance: .
j_gene: TRBJ1-1
CDR3nt: TGTGCCAGCAGCTCCGCCGTTGGGGCGAGAGCTTTCTTT
CDR3aa: CASSSAVGARAFF

d_gene: .
v_gene: TRBV30
abundance: .
j_gene: TRBJ2-5
CDR3nt: TGTGCCTGGAGTGTACGGGGGGCTGAGACCCAGTACTTC
CDR3aa: CAWSVRGAETQYF

d_gene: TRBD2
v_gene: TRBV19
abundance: .
j_gene: TRBJ2-7
CDR3nt: TGTGCCAGTACCCGGACTAGCGGGAGTGGGTACGAGCAGTACTTC
CDR3aa: CASTRTSGSGYEQYF

d_gene: .
v_gene: TRBV5-5
abundance: .
j_gene: TRBJ2-7
CDR3nt: TGTGCCAGCAGCTACAGGGTGACGACGGGAGAGCAGTACTTC
CDR3aa: CASSYRVTTGEQYF

d_gene: .
v_gene: TRBV10-1
abundance: .
j_gene: TRBJ2-5
CDR3nt: TGCGCCAGCAGTGATACAGGGACAGAGACCCAGTACTTC
CDR3aa: CASSDTGTETQYF

d_gene: .
v_gene: TRBV2
abundance: .
j_gene: TRBJ1-2
CDR3nt: TGTGCCAGCAGTGAACGCAGTAACTATGGCTACACCTTC
CDR3aa: CASSERSNYGYTF

d_gene: TRBD1
v_gene: TRBV7-2
abundance: few
j_gene: TRBJ2-7
CDR3nt: TGTGCCAGCAGCCAGGGACAGGGGCTTGGCGAGCAGTACTTC
CDR3aa: CASSQGQGLGEQYF

d_gene: .
v_gene: TRBV5-1
abundance: .
j_gene: TRBJ2-5
CDR3nt: TGCGCCAGCAGCTTCCAGGGCCAAGAGACCCAGTACTTC
CDR3aa: CASSFQGQETQYF

d_gene: TRBD2
v_gene: TRBV11-2
abundance: .
j_gene: TRBJ2-3
CDR3nt: TGTGCCAGCAGCTTAGACCTAGCGGGACGAGCAGATACGCAGTATTTT
CDR3aa: CASSLDLAGRADTQYF

d_gene: .
v_gene: TRBV6-1
abundance: .
j_gene: TRBJ1-2
CDR3nt: TGTGCCAGCAGTTCGGGCAGGGACTACTATGGCTACACCTTC
CDR3aa: CASSSGRDYYGYTF

d_gene: .
v_gene: TRBV7-2
abundance: .
j_gene: TRBJ1-3
CDR3nt: TGTGCCAGCAGCTTATCGTTGAGCCGGGACACCATATATTTT
CDR3aa: CASSLSLSRDTIYF

d_gene: .
v_gene: TRBV5-8
abundance: .
j_gene: TRBJ1-5
CDR3nt: TGTGCCAGCACCCTGGGCCTGACGAATCAGCCCCAGCATTTT
CDR3aa: CASTLGLTNQPQHF

d_gene: .
v_gene: TRBV19
abundance: few
j_gene: TRBJ2-1
CDR3nt: TGTGCCAGTAGTATCATTAGCATGCGGTACAATGAGCAGTTCTTC
CDR3aa: CASSIISMRYNEQFF

d_gene: .
v_gene: TRBV28
abundance: .
j_gene: TRBJ1-1
CDR3nt: TGTGCCAGCAGTTTAAACCCAGGGAGGTCCACTGAAGCTTTCTTT
CDR3aa: CASSLNPGRSTEAFF

d_gene: TRBD2
v_gene: TRBV18
abundance: .
j_gene: TRBJ2-7
CDR3nt: TGTGCCAGCTCACCGGACGGGGGGAACTACGAGCAGTACTTC
CDR3aa: CASSPDGGNYEQYF

d_gene: .
v_gene: TRBV7-2
abundance: .
j_gene: TRBJ2-7
CDR3nt: TGTGCCAGCAGCTTAAACTTCGTCTACGAGCAGTACTTC
CDR3aa: CASSLNFVYEQYF

d_gene: .
v_gene: TRBV28
abundance: .
j_gene: TRBJ1-5
CDR3nt: TGTGCCAGCAGTTTCTGGGGGGTCAATCAGCCCCAGCATTTT
CDR3aa: CASSFWGVNQPQHF

d_gene: TRBD2
v_gene: TRBV27
abundance: .
j_gene: TRBJ2-3
CDR3nt: TGTGCCAGCAGTTTAACTTCGGGACTACCGCTATCTGATACGCAGTATTTT
CDR3aa: CASSLTSGLPLSDTQYF

d_gene: .
v_gene: TRBV5-1
abundance: .
j_gene: TRBJ2-3
CDR3nt: TGCGCCAGCAGCTTGGGAGTCGGGGAGTTAATAGATACGCAGTATTTT
CDR3aa: CASSLGVGELIDTQYF

d_gene: .
v_gene: TRBV10-3
abundance: few
j_gene: TRBJ2-1
CDR3nt: TGTGCCACCACTAGTTTCGACTACAATGAGCAGTTCTTC
CDR3aa: CATTSFDYNEQFF

d_gene: .
v_gene: TRBV28
abundance: .
j_gene: TRBJ1-1
CDR3nt: TGTGCCAGCAGGTCTATGAACACTGAAGCTTTCTTT
CDR3aa: CASRSMNTEAFF

d_gene: TRBD1
v_gene: TRBV6-6
abundance: .
j_gene: TRBJ1-1
CDR3nt: TGTGCCAGCAGTTACCGACAGGGAAGAGCTTTCTTT
CDR3aa: CASSYRQGRAFF

d_gene: .
v_gene: TRBV13
abundance: few
j_gene: TRBJ1-4
CDR3nt: TGTGCCAGCAGCATCTTAGCGGCGACTAATGAAAAACTGTTTTTT
CDR3aa: CASSILAATNEKLFF

d_gene: .
v_gene: TRBV5-8
abundance: .
j_gene: TRBJ1-1
CDR3nt: TGTGCCAGCAGCTTTCAGGGGAACACTGAAGCTTTCTTT
CDR3aa: CASSFQGNTEAFF